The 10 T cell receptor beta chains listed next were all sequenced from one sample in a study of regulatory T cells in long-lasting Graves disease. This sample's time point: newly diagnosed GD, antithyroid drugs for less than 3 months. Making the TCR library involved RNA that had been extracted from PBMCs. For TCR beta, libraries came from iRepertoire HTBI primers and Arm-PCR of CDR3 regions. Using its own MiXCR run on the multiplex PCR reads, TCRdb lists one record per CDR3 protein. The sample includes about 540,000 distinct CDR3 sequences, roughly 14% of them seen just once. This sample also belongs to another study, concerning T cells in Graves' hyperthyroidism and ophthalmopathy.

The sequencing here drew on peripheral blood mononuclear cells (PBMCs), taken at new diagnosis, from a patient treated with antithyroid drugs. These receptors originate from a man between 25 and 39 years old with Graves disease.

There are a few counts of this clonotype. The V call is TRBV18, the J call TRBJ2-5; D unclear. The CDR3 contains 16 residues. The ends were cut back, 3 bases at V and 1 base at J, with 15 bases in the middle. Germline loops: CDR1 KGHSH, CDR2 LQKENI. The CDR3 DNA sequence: TGTGCCAGCTCACCGGCAGCTCCCGCCCTCCAAGAGACCCAGTACTTC. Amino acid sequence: CASSPAAPALQETQYF.

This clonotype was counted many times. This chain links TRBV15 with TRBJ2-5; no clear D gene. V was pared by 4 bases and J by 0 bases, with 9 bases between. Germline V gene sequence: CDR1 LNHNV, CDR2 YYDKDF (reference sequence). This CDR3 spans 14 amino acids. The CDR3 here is CATSTTRYQETQYF. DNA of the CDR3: TGTGCCACCAGCACGACAAGGTACCAAGAGACCCAGTACTTC.

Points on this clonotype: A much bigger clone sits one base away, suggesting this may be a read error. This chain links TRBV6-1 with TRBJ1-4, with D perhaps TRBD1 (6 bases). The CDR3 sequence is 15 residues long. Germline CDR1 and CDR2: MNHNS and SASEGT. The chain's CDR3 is CASRVLTGTNERLFF. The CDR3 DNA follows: TGTGCCAGCAGGGTCCTGACAGGTACTAATGAAAGACTGTTTTTT.

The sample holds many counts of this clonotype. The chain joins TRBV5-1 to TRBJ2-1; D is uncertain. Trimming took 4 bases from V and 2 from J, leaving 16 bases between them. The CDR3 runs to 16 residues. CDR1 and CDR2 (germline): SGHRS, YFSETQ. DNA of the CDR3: TGCGCCAGCAGCGCAGAGTATGCCGGCGCCTACAATGAGCAGTTCTTC. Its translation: CASSAEYAGAYNEQFF.

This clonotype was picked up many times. The CDR3 is CSGHLNTGELFF. As DNA, the CDR3 is TGCAGCGGACATCTGAACACCGGGGAGCTGTTTTTT. The rearrangement joins TRBV29-1 to TRBJ2-2; D remains unclear. V shed 7 bases and J shed 1 base, with 7 bases lying between them. CDR1 is SQVTM and CDR2 is ANQGSEA in the germline V gene. This CDR3 has 12 residues.

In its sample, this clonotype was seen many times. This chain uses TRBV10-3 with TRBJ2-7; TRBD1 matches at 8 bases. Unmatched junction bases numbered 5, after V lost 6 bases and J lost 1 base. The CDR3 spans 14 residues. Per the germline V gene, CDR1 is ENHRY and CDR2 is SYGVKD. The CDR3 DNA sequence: TGTGCCATCAGAACCGGGACAGGTTCCTACGAGCAGTACTTC. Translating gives CAIRTGTGSYEQYF.

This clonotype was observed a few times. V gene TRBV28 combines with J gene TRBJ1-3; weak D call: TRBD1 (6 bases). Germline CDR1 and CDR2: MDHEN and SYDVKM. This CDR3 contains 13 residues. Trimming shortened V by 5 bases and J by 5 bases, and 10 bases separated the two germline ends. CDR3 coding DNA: TGTGCCAGCAGTGGGAGGGGGAGAAACACCATATATTTT. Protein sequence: CASSGRGRNTIYF.

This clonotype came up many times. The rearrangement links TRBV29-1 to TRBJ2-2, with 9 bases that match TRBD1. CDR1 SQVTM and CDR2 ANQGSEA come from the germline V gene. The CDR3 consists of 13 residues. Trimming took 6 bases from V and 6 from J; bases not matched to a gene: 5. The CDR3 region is CSVDRGWAGELFF. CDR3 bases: TGCAGCGTGGACAGGGGATGGGCCGGGGAGCTGTTTTTT.

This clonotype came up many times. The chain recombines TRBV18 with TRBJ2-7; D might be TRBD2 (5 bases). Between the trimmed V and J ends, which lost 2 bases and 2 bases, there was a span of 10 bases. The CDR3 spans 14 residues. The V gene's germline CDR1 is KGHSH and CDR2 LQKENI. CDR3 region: CASSPFGLTYEQYF. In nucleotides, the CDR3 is TGTGCCAGCTCACCATTCGGACTGACCTACGAGCAGTACTTC.

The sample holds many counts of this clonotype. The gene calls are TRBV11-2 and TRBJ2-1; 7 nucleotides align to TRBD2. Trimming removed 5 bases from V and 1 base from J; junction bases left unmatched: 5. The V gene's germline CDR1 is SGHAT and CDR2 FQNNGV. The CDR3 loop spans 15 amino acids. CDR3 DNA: TGTGCCAGCAGCCTCTATAGCGGGTCCTACAATGAGCAGTTCTTC. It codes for CASSLYSGSYNEQFF.